This entry lists 14 T cell receptor beta chains sequenced from one sample in a study of graft-versus-host responses after intestinal transplantation. The protocol was immunoSEQ multiplex PCR, while the TCRdb copy is restricted to in-frame clones and leaves out a portion. Found here are 8,000 to 10,000 clones, around a quarter of them singletons; the top ten hold approximately 5%. Co-plating was performed using about 200,000 CFSE-labeled responder cells and about 200,000 irradiated, violet-dye-labeled stimulator cells. The sample consisted of alloreactive CD8+ T cells from a mixed lymphocyte reaction culture, taken before transplantation. Subset indicated: CFSE-low proliferating T cells sorted from roughly 6-day pre-transplant mixed lymphocyte reaction (GvH or HvG direction). Receptors were obtained from a human patient who was an organ donor for intestinal transplantation.

This clone was detected a few times. The chain links TRBV6-1 to TRBJ2-3, with 10 bases identical to TRBD2. This CDR3 is 15 amino acids long. Germline-derived CDR1 and CDR2 are MNHNS and SASEGT. V lost 6 bases to trimming and J lost 1 base; unmatched junction nucleotides: 4. This CDR3 reads CASSRLAGGTDTQYF. The CDR3 coding sequence is TGTGCCAGCAGCCGCCTAGCGGGGGGCACAGATACGCAGTATTTT.

By proportion, this clone is medium-sized. The chain combines TRBV5-1 with TRBJ2-1; 15 bases agree with TRBD2. CDR1 and CDR2 from the germline V gene are SGHRS and YFSETQ. V lost 0 bases, J lost 6 bases, and 7 bases stayed unmatched. This CDR3 region has 18 residues. The CDR3 region is CASSLAGLAGGPGNEQFF. The CDR3 coding sequence is TGCGCCAGCAGCTTGGCCGGACTAGCGGGAGGGCCGGGCAATGAGCAGTTCTTC.

The chain carries TRBV10-1 and TRBJ2-2; the D gene is possibly TRBD1 (5 bases). From germline, CDR1 is WNHNN and CDR2 SYGVQD (reference sequence). V gave up 0 bases and J gave up 1 base, with 15 bases separating them. This CDR3 comprises 18 residues. In nucleotides, the CDR3 is TGCGCCAGCAGTGAGTCGAAGCGAGACAGCCAGAACACCGGGGAGCTGTTTTTT. The encoded protein is CASSESKRDSQNTGELFF.

Concerning this clone: Mismatch with germline at one junction end may stem from a read error. This chain uses TRBV5-4 with TRBJ1-5, with D unclear. Per germline, CDR1 SGHNT and CDR2 YYREEE (reference sequence). CDR3 size: 14 residues. The CDR3 sequence is CASSTRTGTQPQHF. CDR3 sequence (DNA): TGCGCCAGCAGCACCAGGACGGGAACTCAGCCCCAGCATTTT. The full variable domain, with the rest looked up from reference TRBV5-4 and TRBJ1-5, is ETGVTQSPTHLIKTRGQQVTLRCSSQSGHNTVSWYQQALGQGPQFIFQYYREEENGRGNFPPRFSGLQFPNYSSELNVNALELDDSALYLCASSTRTGTQPQHFGDGTRLSIL.

The rearrangement links TRBV5-1 to TRBJ2-7; 12 bases agree with TRBD2. Trimming took 0 bases from V and 3 from J; bases not matched to a gene: 4. In germline, CDR1 is SGHRS, CDR2 YFSETQ. The CDR3 has 16 amino acids. The CDR3 DNA follows: TGCGCCAGCAGCTTGGCCCCACTAGCGGGAGGCTACGAGCAGTACTTC. Amino acids: CASSLAPLAGGYEQYF.

This clone is medium-sized (0.01 to 0.1%) within its sample. This chain joins TRBV30 and TRBJ1-2; 8 bases fit TRBD1. This CDR3 is 13 amino acids long. Germline values: CDR1 GTSNPN, CDR2 SVGIG (reference sequence). V was pared by 2 bases and J by 4 bases, with 3 bases of the junction left unmatched. The CDR3 DNA reads as TGTGCCTGGAGTCCCGGGACAGGCTATGGCTACACCTTC. Its protein is CAWSPGTGYGYTF.

This clone was detected many times. An end of the junction differs from the germline gene, which may be a read error. The rearrangement uses TRBV4-3 and TRBJ1-5, with D maybe TRBD1 (6 bases). In germline, CDR1 is LGHNA, CDR2 YSLEER. The CDR3 totals 18 residues. CDR3 sequence: CASSQDGPPGARNQPQHF. The CDR3 DNA is TGCGCCAGCAGTCAAGATGGACCGCCGGGGGCGCGCAATCAGCCCCAGCATTTT.

This clone ranks as medium-sized. The chain has TRBV4-1 and TRBJ1-1, with D hard to call. V lost 2 bases to trimming and J lost 1 base, with 8 bases between them. CDR1 is MGHRA, CDR2 YSYEKL, per germline. This CDR3 spans 14 amino acids. CDR3 coding DNA: TGCGCCAGCAGCCAACTACTCTCGAACACTGAAGCTTTCTTT. It translates to CASSQLLSNTEAFF.

This clone was seen only a few times. Other nucleotide sequences from this sample produce the same CDR3. Here the CDR3 DNA reads TGTGCCAGCAGTTCCGGGACTAGCGGATACAATGAGCAGTTCTTC. The encoded protein is CASSSGTSGYNEQFF. J is TRBJ2-1 and V is TRBV27; 11 bases fit TRBD2. The CDR3 contains 15 residues. Per germline, CDR1 MNHEY and CDR2 SMNVEV (reference sequence). V gave up 4 bases and J gave up 4 bases; unmatched junction bases: 3.

V and J are TRBV7-2 and TRBJ2-5, with D perhaps TRBD2 (7 bases). Germline V gives CDR1 SGHTA, CDR2 FQGNSA. The germline V and J ends were trimmed by 8 bases and 2 bases, with 12 bases remaining between them. CDR3 length: 13 residues. CDR3 amino acids: CASRRGLQETQYF. The CDR3 coding sequence is TGTGCCAGCCGGCGGGGGCTACAAGAGACCCAGTACTTC. The full variable domain, completed using reference TRBV7-2 and TRBJ2-5, is GAGVSQSPSNKVTEKGKDVELRCDPISGHTALYWYRQSLGQGLEFLIYFQGNSAPDKSGLPSDRFSAERTGGSVSTLTIQRTQQEDSAVYLCASRRGLQETQYFGPGTRLLVL.

The sample holds a few counts of this clone. The chain combines TRBV29-1 with TRBJ2-1; D is possibly TRBD1 (5 bases). Germline V CDR1 and CDR2: SQVTM, ANQGSEA. The V end was cut by 3 bases, the J end by 2 bases, with 20 bases between. There are 17 residues in the CDR3. For the CDR3, the DNA is TGCAGCGTTGAGTTGTTGTCGGCAGGGTGGGCCTACAATGAGCAGTTCTTC. It encodes CSVELLSAGWAYNEQFF.

This clone was seen a few times. V and J are TRBV25-1 and TRBJ2-5; the D is unclear. The closer fit of TRBJ2-7 to the DNA end suggests the J call may be wrong. Germline lookup yields CDR1 MGHDK and CDR2 SYGVNS. The CDR3 extends over 14 amino acids. The CDR3 region is CASSEESSSYEQYF. The CDR3 nucleotides read TGTGCCAGCAGTGAAGAATCATCCTCCTACGAGCAGTACTTC.

This sequence joins TRBV2 and TRBJ1-3; D not resolved. The CDR3 is 15 residues long. Germline values: CDR1 SNHLY, CDR2 FYNNEI. Trimming cost V 3 bases and J 4 bases, with 13 bases left between them. The CDR3 nucleotides read TGTGCCAGCAGTGATACAACCTCTTCGGGAAACACCATATATTTT. Translated, it gives CASSDTTSSGNTIYF.

V and J are TRBV7-9 and TRBJ2-7; possibly TRBD2 for D (7 bases). There are 14 residues in the CDR3. Between the trimmed V and J ends, which lost 5 bases and 5 bases, there was a span of 16 bases. CDR1 is SEHNR and CDR2 is FQNEAQ in the germline V gene (reference sequence). CDR3 residues: CASSQEGGSDEQYF. CDR3 sequence (DNA): TGTGCCAGCAGCCAAGAGGGGGGGAGCGACGAGCAGTACTTC.